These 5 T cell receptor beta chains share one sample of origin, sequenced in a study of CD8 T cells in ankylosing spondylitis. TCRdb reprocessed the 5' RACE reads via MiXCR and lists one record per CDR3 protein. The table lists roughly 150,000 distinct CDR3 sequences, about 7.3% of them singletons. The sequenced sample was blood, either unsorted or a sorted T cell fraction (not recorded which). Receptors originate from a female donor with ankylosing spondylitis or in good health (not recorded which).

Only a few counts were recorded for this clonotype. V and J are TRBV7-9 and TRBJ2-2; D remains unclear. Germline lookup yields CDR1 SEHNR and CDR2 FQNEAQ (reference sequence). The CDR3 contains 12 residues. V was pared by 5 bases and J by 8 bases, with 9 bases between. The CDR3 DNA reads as TGTGCCAGCAGCGTCCAGCGAGGGGAGCTGTTTTTT. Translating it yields CASSVQRGELFF.

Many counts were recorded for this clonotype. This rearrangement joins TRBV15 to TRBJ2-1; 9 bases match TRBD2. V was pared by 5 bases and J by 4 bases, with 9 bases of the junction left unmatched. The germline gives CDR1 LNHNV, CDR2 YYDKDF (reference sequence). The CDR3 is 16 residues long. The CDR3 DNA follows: TGTGCCACCAGCTCCCGGGCGGGGGGGGTTTACAATGAGCAGTTCTTC. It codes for CATSSRAGGVYNEQFF.

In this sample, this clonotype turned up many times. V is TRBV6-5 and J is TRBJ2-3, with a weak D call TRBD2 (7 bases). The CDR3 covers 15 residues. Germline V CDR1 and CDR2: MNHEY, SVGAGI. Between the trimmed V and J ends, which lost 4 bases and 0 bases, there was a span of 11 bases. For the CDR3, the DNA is TGTGCCAGCAGTTCGGGGGGCGCTAGCACAGATACGCAGTATTTT. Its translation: CASSSGGASTDTQYF.

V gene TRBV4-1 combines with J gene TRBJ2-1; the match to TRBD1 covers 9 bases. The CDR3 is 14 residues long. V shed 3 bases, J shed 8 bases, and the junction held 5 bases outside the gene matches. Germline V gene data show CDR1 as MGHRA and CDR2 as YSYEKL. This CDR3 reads CASSQGQGGDEQFF. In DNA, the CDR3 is TGCGCCAGCAGCCAGGGACAGGGCGGGGATGAGCAGTTCTTC.

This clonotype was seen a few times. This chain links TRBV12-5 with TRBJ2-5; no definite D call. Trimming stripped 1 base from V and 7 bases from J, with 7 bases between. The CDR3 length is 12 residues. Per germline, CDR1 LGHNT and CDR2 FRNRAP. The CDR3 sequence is CASGLDPGTQYF. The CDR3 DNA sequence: TGTGCTAGTGGTTTGGACCCCGGGACCCAGTACTTC.